This T cell receptor beta chain emerged from a study of T-cell reconstitution after alpha-beta-depleted transplantation in children. Study-level results: After transplant, high TCRbeta diversity at day 60 in some patients arose from surviving recipient T cells and thymic progenitors. A year post-transplant, T-cell counts and diversity derived mostly from newly produced T cells. At around two months after transplant, the alpha-beta T cells were reportedly derived from several hundred expanded clones that came from non-depleted graft cells.

Unique molecular identifiers featured in how the TCRbeta library was prepared. TCRdb re-analysed the PCR reads in MiXCR, keeping a single row per CDR3 protein. Of fewer than 750,000 distinct CDR3 sequences listed, 25% to 30% were seen once; the top ten hold about a third. This CDR3 region has 13 residues. CDR1 and CDR2 (germline): ENHRY, SYGVKD. V trimming: 8 bases; J trimming: 6 bases; junction bases outside the gene matches: 7. This clonotype has more than one count but fewer than ten. Antigen: not known. The receptor's source is a boy in the first two years of life with Wiskott-Aldrich syndrome, due to receive a stem cell transplant. This chain links TRBV10-3 with TRBJ2-5, with 9 bases fitting TRBD1. The sample was PBMCs, taken before TCRalphabeta/CD19-depleted stem cell transplant. CDR3 DNA sequence: TGTGCCATCCGGACAGGGGCAGGGAAGACCCAGTACTTC. Amino acids: CAIRTGAGKTQYF.